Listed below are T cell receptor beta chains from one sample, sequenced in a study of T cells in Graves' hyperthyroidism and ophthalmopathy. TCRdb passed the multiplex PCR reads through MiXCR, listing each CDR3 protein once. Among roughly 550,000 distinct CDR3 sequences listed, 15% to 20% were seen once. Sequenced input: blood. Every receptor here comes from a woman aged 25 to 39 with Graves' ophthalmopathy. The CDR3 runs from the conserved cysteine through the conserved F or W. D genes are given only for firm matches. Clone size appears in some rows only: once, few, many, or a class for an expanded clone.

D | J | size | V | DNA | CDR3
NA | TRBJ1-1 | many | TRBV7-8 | TGTGCCACCTCGGACGCCGCGAACACTGAAGCTTTCTTT | CATSDAANTEAFF
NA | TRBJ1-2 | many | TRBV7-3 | TGTGCCAGCAGCGACCCCGGGTCTGATGGCTACACCTTC | CASSDPGSDGYTF
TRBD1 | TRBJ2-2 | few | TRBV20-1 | TGCAGTGCTAGAGATCTCGGACAGGGGGACACCGGGGAGCTGTTTTTT | CSARDLGQGDTGELFF
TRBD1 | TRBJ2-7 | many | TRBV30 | TGTGCCTGGAGTCCCGGAAGGACAGGGGGACTAGGCGAGCAGTACTTC | CAWSPGRTGGLGEQYF
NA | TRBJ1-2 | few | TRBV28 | TGTGCCAGCATGGTTTGGGGGGGGGACTATGGCTACACCTTC | CASMVWGGDYGYTF
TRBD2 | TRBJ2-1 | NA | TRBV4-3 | TGCGCCAGCAGCCAAGAGGGAGGGACGAGAAATGAGCAGTTCTTC | CASSQEGGTRNEQFF
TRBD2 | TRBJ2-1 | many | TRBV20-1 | TGCAGTGCTCGCCCAAACATAGCGGGAGGGTGGGGTAATGAGCAGTTCTTC | CSARPNIAGGWGNEQFF
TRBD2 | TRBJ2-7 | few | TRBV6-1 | TGTGCCAGCATTTGGACTAGCGGGGACCCCTACGAGCAGTACTTC | CASIWTSGDPYEQYF
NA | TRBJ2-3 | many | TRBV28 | TGTGCCAGCAGTCGGAGGGCGGGCACAGATACGCAGTATTTT | CASSRRAGTDTQYF
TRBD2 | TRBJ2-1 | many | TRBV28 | TGTGCCAGCAGTTGGGCCCCCGGGACTAGGGACAATGAGCAGTTCTTC | CASSWAPGTRDNEQFF
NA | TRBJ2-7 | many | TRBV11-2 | TGTGCCAGCAGCCCTCGGGGGGCCCAGCAGTACTTC | CASSPRGAQQYF
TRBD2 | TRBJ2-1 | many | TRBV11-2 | TGTGCCAGCAGCTCCGCGGGGGTAAGCTCCTACAATGAGCAGTTCTTC | CASSSAGVSSYNEQFF
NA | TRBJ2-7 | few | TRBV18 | TGTGCCAGCTCACCAGCTAGGGGGTCCCACGAGCAGTACTTC | CASSPARGSHEQYF
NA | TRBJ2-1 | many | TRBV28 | TGTGCCAGCGGTTCGAGCGGGCACGAAGAGCAGTTCTTC | CASGSSGHEEQFF
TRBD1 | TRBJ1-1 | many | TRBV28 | TGTGCCAGCAGTCGTACAGGGGTAGGCACTGAAGCTTTCTTT | CASSRTGVGTEAFF
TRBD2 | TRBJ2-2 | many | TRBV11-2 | TGTGCCAGCAGCTGGGGACTAGCGGGAGGAAAGGACGGGGAGCTGTTTTTT | CASSWGLAGGKDGELFF
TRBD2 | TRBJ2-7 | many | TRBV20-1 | TGCAGTGCTAGAGATAGGAGCGGGAGGAAGAACGAGCAGTACTTC | CSARDRSGRKNEQYF
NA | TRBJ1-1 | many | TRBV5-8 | TGTGCCAGCAGCTTGGGGCACGGGGGAGGGGAAACTGAAGCTTTCTTT | CASSLGHGGGETEAFF
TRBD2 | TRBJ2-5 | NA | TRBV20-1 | TGCAGTGCTAAATTAGGGCACGGGGGGATTATTGCGGAGACCCAGTACTTC | CSAKLGHGGIIAETQYF
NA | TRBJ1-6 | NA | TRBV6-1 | TGTGCCAGCTTAGGACAGCTTAATTCACCCCTCCACTTT | CASLGQLNSPLHF
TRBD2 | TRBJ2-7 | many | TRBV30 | TGTGCCTGGAGTGTTCTACTAGCGGGACCCATCGAGCAGTACTTC | CAWSVLLAGPIEQYF
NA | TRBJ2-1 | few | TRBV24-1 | TGTGCCACCAGTGATTTGAAAAAGAGCTACTCCTACAATGAGCAGTTCTTC | CATSDLKKSYSYNEQFF
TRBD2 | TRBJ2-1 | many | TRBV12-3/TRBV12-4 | TGTGCCAGCAGTTTACAGGGACTAGCGAGATACAATGAGCAGTTCTTC | CASSLQGLARYNEQFF
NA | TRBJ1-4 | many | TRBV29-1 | TGCAGCGCCGACGGGGGGAACACGGCTAATGAAAAACTGTTTTTT | CSADGGNTANEKLFF
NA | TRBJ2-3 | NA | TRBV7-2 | TGTGCCAGCAGCTCACGACCCCGCCCAGATACGCAGTATTTT | CASSSRPRPDTQYF
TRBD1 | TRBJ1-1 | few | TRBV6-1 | TGTGCCAGCAGCGTCGACAGGGACGGTGAAGCTTTCTTT | CASSVDRDGEAFF
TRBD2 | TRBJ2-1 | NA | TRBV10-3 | TGTGCCATCAGTGGTATCATAGCGGGAGGACTCTACAATGAGCAGTTCTTC | CAISGIIAGGLYNEQFF